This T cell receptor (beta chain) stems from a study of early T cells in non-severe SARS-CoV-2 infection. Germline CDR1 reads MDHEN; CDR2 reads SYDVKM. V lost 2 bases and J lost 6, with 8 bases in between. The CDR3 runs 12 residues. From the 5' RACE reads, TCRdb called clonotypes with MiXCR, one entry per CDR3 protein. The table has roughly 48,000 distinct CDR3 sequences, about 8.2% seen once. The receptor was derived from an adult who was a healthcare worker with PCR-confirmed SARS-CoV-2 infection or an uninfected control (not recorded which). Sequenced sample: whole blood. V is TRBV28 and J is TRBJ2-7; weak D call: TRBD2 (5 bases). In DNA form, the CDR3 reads TGTGCCAGCAGTTTAATGGGGAGCGAGCAGTACTTC. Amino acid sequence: CASSLMGSEQYF. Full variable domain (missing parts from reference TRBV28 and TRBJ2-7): DVKVTQSSRYLVKRTGEKVFLECVQDMDHENMFWYRQDPGLGLRLIYFSYDVKMKEKGDIPEGYSVSREKKERFSLILESASTNQTSMYLCASSLMGSEQYFGPGTRLTVT.